One sample yielded the 21 T cell receptor beta chains listed below, sequenced in a study of identical twins. TCRdb independently ran MiXCR on the 5' RACE reads; one entry per CDR3 protein. Of around 140,000 distinct CDR3 sequences in the sample, roughly 3.2% were seen once. Sequenced: memory T cells sorted from blood. Receptor source: a man between 18 and 35 years old in good health.

This clonotype was observed at least ten times. The chain combines TRBV29-1 with TRBJ2-5; D is uncertain. Trimming took off 8 bases at V and 2 bases at J, with 9 bases between the two ends. This CDR3 region has 11 residues. Looked up from germline, CDR1 is SQVTM and CDR2 is ANQGSEA. The CDR3 sequence is CSSKQQETQYF. For the CDR3, the DNA is TGCAGCTCTAAGCAGCAAGAGACCCAGTACTTC.

This chain joins TRBV6-1 and TRBJ2-7, with 7 bases that match TRBD1. V trimming: 7 bases; J trimming: 0 bases; junction bases outside the gene matches: 3. Germline values: CDR1 MNHNS, CDR2 SASEGT. The CDR3 length is 13 residues. The CDR3 nucleotides read TGTGCCAGCACCACAGGGGTCTCCTACGAGCAGTACTTC. This codes for CASTTGVSYEQYF.

This clonotype was counted ten times or more. The genes are TRBV7-2 and TRBJ2-3; D may be TRBD1 (6 bases). With 7 bases removed from V and 1 base from J, the gap between germline ends came to 15 bases. CDR1 is SGHTA, CDR2 FQGNSA, per germline. This CDR3 has 15 amino acids. This CDR3 reads CASTLGGAGTDTQYF. CDR3 bases: TGTGCCAGCACCCTAGGGGGAGCAGGCACAGATACGCAGTATTTT.

This clonotype was observed many times. This chain links TRBV2 with TRBJ1-2, with D maybe TRBD1 (5 bases). CDR1 is SNHLY, CDR2 FYNNEI, per germline. Trimming removed 6 bases from V and 4 bases from J, with 9 bases in between. The CDR3 is 12 residues long. The CDR3: CASRVDSYGYTF. The CDR3 coding sequence is TGTGCCAGCAGGGTAGACAGCTATGGCTACACCTTC.

This clonotype was recorded many times. This chain connects TRBV5-1 to TRBJ1-1; no firm D call. Trimming took off 4 bases at V and 6 bases at J, with 19 bases between the two ends. CDR3 length equals 15 residues. Germline CDR1 reads SGHRS; CDR2 reads YFSETQ. The CDR3 spells CASSGEGVPRAEAFF. The DNA of the CDR3 is TGCGCCAGCAGCGGGGAGGGAGTCCCTAGGGCTGAAGCTTTCTTT.

This clonotype was counted at least ten times. This rearrangement joins TRBV29-1 to TRBJ1-1; D might be TRBD1 (5 bases). Germline assignment: CDR1 SQVTM and CDR2 ANQGSEA. V was pared by 3 bases and J by 0 bases, with 8 bases between. CDR3 size: 13 residues. The CDR3 sequence: CSVDRAVNTEAFF. DNA for the CDR3: TGCAGCGTTGACAGGGCTGTGAACACTGAAGCTTTCTTT.

This clonotype was seen more than once but under ten times. The gene calls are TRBV11-2 and TRBJ1-2; no firm D call. The CDR3 extends over 14 amino acids. The V and J ends lost 2 bases and 8 bases respectively, with 15 bases between them. Germline V gives CDR1 SGHAT, CDR2 FQNNGV. The CDR3 protein is CASSLSQFSNGYTF. The CDR3 DNA is TGTGCCAGCAGCTTATCCCAGTTCTCGAACGGCTACACCTTC.

This clonotype was counted at least ten times. As DNA, the CDR3 is TGCGCCAGCAGCCTGGGACTGCGAGGAAGCTCCTACAATGAGCAGTTCTTC. It is translated as CASSLGLRGSSYNEQFF. The rearrangement uses TRBV5-1 and TRBJ2-1; TRBD2 is a possible D gene (6 bases). Trimming shortened V by 4 bases and J by 0 bases, and 17 bases separated the two germline ends. CDR3 size: 17 residues. The germline V gene encodes CDR1 SGHRS and CDR2 YFSETQ.

This clonotype was seen ten or more times. The chain combines TRBV7-2 with TRBJ1-2, with D possibly TRBD1 on 6 matching bases. V lost 1 base and J 7 bases, leaving 13 bases between the germline ends. The CDR3 sequence is 14 residues long. CDR1 and CDR2 from the germline V gene are SGHTA and FQGNSA. As DNA, the CDR3 is TGTGCCAGCAGCTTAGACTCAGGGGCCCCTGGCTACACCTTC. This translates into CASSLDSGAPGYTF. Full variable domain (outside the CDR3, taken from reference TRBV7-2 and TRBJ1-2): GAGVSQSPSNKVTEKGKDVELRCDPISGHTALYWYRQSLGQGLEFLIYFQGNSAPDKSGLPSDRFSAERTGGSVSTLTIQRTQQEDSAVYLCASSLDSGAPGYTFGSGTRLTVV.

This clonotype was seen repeatedly, ten times or more. The genes are TRBV2 and TRBJ2-1, with D perhaps assigned TRBD1 or TRBD2 (6 bases each). Looked up from germline, CDR1 is SNHLY and CDR2 is FYNNEI. The CDR3 runs 12 residues. The germline V and J ends were trimmed by 3 bases and 12 bases, with 12 bases remaining between them. Written as DNA, the CDR3 is TGTGCCAGCAGTGACATGGGGGGCGCGCAGTTCTTC. It yields the protein CASSDMGGAQFF.

There are many counts of this clonotype. CDR3 in DNA: TGTGCCATCAGTGAGGATCGGAATGGCTACACCTTC. Translating it yields CAISEDRNGYTF. V and J are TRBV10-3 and TRBJ1-2; D gene ambiguous. CDR1 and CDR2 from the germline V gene are ENHRY and SYGVKD. The CDR3 runs to 12 residues. V was shortened by 2 bases and J by 6 bases, with 7 bases between the two germline ends.

This clonotype was observed at least ten times. The CDR3 nucleotides read TGTGCCAGCAGCAGACTGGGACTAGCGGCAATAAATGAGCAGTTCTTC. This sequence encodes CASSRLGLAAINEQFF. The rearrangement uses TRBV13 and TRBJ2-1, with TRBD2 identical over 11 bases. The CDR3 has 16 amino acids. Germline V CDR1 and CDR2: PRHDT, FYEKMQ (reference sequence). V lost 5 bases to trimming and J lost 7 bases; unmatched junction nucleotides: 10.

Many counts were recorded for this clonotype. The chain carries TRBV9 and TRBJ2-2; 8 nucleotides line up with TRBD2. V gave up 6 bases and J gave up 7 bases; unmatched junction bases: 11. The CDR3 runs to 15 residues. Germline CDR1 is SGDLS and CDR2 is YYNGEE. The CDR3 DNA reads as TGTGCCAGCAATCCGGGACTAGGCTCTTTCGGGGAGCTGTTTTTT. Protein product: CASNPGLGSFGELFF.

This clonotype has a handful of counts. The chain recombines TRBV5-5 with TRBJ2-5, with 11 bases that match TRBD1. Germline lookup yields CDR1 SGHKS and CDR2 YYEKEE (reference sequence). Trimming removed 4 bases from V and 4 bases from J; junction bases left unmatched: 6. This CDR3 comprises 15 residues. CDR3 in DNA: TGTGCCAGCAGCAGGGGACAGGGGGTGGGAGAGACCCAGTACTTC. It is translated as CASSRGQGVGETQYF.

The chain links TRBV19 to TRBJ2-3, with 8 bases lining up with TRBD1. V gave up 3 bases and J gave up 4 bases; unmatched junction bases: 6. CDR3 size: 15 residues. Germline-derived CDR1 and CDR2 are LNHDA and SQIVND (reference sequence). CDR3 nucleotides: TGTGCCAGTAGTATGTCGGACAGGGTCCCAGATACGCAGTATTTT. Translating it yields CASSMSDRVPDTQYF.

This clonotype turned up a few times. V is TRBV5-6 and J is TRBJ2-7; D uncertain. With 4 bases removed from V and 3 bases from J, the gap between germline ends came to 5 bases. The V gene's germline CDR1 is SGHDT and CDR2 YYEEEE. The CDR3 contains 11 residues. CDR3 DNA: TGTGCCAGCAGCGCATACTACGAGCAGTACTTC. Encoded protein: CASSAYYEQYF.

This clonotype occurred many times. The J gene is TRBJ1-1, the V gene TRBV7-2; 7 bases agree with TRBD1. Trimming at V came to 4 bases and at J to 7 bases, leaving 9 bases not matched to a gene. Germline loops: CDR1 SGHTA, CDR2 FQGNSA. The CDR3 has 14 amino acids. The CDR3, as DNA: TGTGCCAGCAGCTCCTCAGGGGGGAGGGTTGAAGCTTTCTTT. Translation: CASSSSGGRVEAFF. The complete variable domain, with remaining parts taken from reference TRBV7-2 and TRBJ1-1, reads GAGVSQSPSNKVTEKGKDVELRCDPISGHTALYWYRQSLGQGLEFLIYFQGNSAPDKSGLPSDRFSAERTGGSVSTLTIQRTQQEDSAVYLCASSSSGGRVEAFFGQGTRLTVV.

This clonotype was observed many times. V is TRBV29-1 and J is TRBJ2-7, with D unresolved. V gave up 4 bases and J gave up 6 bases, with 7 bases separating them. CDR1 SQVTM and CDR2 ANQGSEA come from the germline V gene. The CDR3 extends over 10 amino acids. CDR3 DNA: TGCAGCGTTGGGGCCCCCGAGCAGTACTTC. Protein sequence: CSVGAPEQYF.

This clonotype was counted only a few times. The chain links TRBV5-1 to TRBJ2-5; 8 bases align to TRBD2. The length of the CDR3 is 14 residues. Trimming took 5 bases from V and 2 from J; bases not matched to a gene: 5. Germline lookup yields CDR1 SGHRS and CDR2 YFSETQ. The CDR3 region is CASRTGGWQETQYF. DNA for the CDR3: TGCGCCAGCAGAACGGGGGGGTGGCAAGAGACCCAGTACTTC.

This clonotype appeared a few times. The chain recombines TRBV2 with TRBJ2-5; 8 bases fit TRBD2. The CDR3 consists of 14 residues. V lost 4 bases and J lost 7; bases outside the gene matches: 8. Germline CDR1 SNHLY, CDR2 FYNNEI. CDR3 in DNA: TGTGCCAGCAGTGTTAGCGGGATTGCGGTGACCCAGTACTTC. Translating it yields CASSVSGIAVTQYF.

This clonotype was counted many times. The chain recombines TRBV7-2 with TRBJ1-2; TRBD1 might be the D (5 bases). The CDR3 extends over 14 amino acids. Germline V lookup: CDR1 SGHTA, CDR2 FQGNSA. V dropped 5 bases and J dropped 4 bases, with 14 bases sitting between them. The CDR3 reads CASSGDRQIYGYTF. The CDR3 DNA reads TGTGCCAGCAGCGGGGACCGCCAAATCTATGGCTACACCTTC.